Presented here are 3 T cell receptor beta chains from one specimen sequenced in a study of OX40 agonist ivuxolimab in advanced cancers. Using immunoSEQ multiplex PCR, the repertoire was profiled, and TCRdb retains in-frame clones only, with some absent. There are fewer than 85,000 clones in the sample; around nine tenths occur only once, and 0.4% to 0.55% lies in the top ten. Sequencing used CD4+ or CD8+ T cells sorted from blood, obtained in a trial of the OX40 agonist ivuxolimab. The receptors were gathered from an adult with an advanced solid tumor such as melanoma, head and neck, liver or kidney cancer.

This CDR3 reads CASSLARNTDTQYF. The CDR3 DNA follows: TGTGCCAGCAGCTTGGCACGGAACACAGATACGCAGTATTTT. V gene TRBV5-4 combines with J gene TRBJ2-3; D ambiguous. Trimming took off 0 bases at V and 2 bases at J, with 7 bases between the two ends. CDR3 length: 14 amino acids. CDR1 is SGHNT, CDR2 YYREEE, per germline (reference sequence).

V usage is TRBV7-3 and J usage is TRBJ2-5; 8 bases line up with TRBD2. The length of the CDR3 is 15 residues. CDR1 and CDR2 from the germline V gene are SGHTA and FQGTGA. Trimming cost V 5 bases and J 1 base; bases outside gene matches: 6. The CDR3: CASSPHLAGQETQYF. The CDR3 DNA follows: TGTGCCAGCAGCCCCCATCTAGCGGGCCAAGAGACCCAGTACTTC. The variable domain in full, completed from reference TRBV7-3 and TRBJ2-5, reads GAGVSQTPSNKVTEKGKYVELRCDPISGHTALYWYRQSLGQGPEFLIYFQGTGAADDSGLPNDRFFAVRPEGSVSTLKIQRTERGDSAVYLCASSPHLAGQETQYFGPGTRLLVL.

The V and J genes are TRBV2 and TRBJ2-3; D possibly uses TRBD1 or TRBD2 (6 bases each). Between the trimmed V and J ends, which lost 6 bases and 4 bases, there was a span of 11 bases. CDR1 SNHLY and CDR2 FYNNEI come from the germline V gene. The CDR3 length is 13 residues. The CDR3 reads CASRRGDPDTQYF. In DNA, the CDR3 is TGTGCCAGCAGAAGGGGGGACCCAGATACGCAGTATTTT.